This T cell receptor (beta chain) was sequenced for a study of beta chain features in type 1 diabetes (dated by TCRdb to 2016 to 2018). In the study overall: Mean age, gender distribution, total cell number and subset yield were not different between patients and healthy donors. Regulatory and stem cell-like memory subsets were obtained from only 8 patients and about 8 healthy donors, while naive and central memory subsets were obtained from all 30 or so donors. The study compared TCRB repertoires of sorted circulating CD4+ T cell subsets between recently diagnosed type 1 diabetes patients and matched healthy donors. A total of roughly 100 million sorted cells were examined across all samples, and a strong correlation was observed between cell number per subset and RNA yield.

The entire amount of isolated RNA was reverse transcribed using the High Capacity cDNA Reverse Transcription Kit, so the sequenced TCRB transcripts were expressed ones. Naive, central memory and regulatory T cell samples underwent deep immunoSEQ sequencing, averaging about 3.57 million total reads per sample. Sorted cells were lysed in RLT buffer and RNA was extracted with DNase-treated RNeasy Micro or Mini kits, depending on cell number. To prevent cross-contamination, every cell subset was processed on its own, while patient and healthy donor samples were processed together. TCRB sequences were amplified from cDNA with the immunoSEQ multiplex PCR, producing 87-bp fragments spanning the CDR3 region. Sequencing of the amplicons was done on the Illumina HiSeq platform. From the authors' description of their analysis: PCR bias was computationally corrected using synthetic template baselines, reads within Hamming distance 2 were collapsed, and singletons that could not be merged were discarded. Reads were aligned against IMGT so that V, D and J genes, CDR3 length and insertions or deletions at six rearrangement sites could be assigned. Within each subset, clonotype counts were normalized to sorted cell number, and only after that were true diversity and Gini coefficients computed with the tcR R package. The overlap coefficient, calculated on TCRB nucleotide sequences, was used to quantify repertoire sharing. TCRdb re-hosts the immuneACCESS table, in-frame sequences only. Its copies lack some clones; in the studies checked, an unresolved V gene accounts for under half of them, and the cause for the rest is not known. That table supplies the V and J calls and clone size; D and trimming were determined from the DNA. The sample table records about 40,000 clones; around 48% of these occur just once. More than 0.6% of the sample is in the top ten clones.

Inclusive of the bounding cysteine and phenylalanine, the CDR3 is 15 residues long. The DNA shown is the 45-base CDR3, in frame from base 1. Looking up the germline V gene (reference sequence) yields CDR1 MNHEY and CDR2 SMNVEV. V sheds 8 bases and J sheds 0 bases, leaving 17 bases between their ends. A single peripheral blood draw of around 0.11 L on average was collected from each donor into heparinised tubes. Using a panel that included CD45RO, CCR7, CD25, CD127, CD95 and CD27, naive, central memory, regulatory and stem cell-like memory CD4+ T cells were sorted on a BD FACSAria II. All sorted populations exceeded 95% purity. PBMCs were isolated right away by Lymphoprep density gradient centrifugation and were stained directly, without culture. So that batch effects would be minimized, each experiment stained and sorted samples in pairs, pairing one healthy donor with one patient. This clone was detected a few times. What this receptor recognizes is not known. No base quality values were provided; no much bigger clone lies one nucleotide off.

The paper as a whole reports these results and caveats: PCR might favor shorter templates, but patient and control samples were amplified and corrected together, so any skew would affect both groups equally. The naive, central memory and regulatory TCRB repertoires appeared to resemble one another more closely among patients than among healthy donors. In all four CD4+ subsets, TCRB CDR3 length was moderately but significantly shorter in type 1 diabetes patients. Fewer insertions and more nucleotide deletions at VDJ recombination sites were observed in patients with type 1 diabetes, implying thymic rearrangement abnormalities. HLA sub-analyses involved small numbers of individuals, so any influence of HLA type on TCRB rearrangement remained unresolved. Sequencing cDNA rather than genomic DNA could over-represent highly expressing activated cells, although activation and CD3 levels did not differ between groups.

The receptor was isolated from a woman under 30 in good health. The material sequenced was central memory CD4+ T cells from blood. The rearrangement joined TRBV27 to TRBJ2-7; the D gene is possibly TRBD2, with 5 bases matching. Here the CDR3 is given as CASGVSVTSSYEQYF. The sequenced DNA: TGTGCCAGCGGGGTTAGCGTTACCTCCTCCTACGAGCAGTACTTC.